The clone carrying this T cell receptor (beta chain) came up many times. Its cognate antigen is unknown. Relying on iRepertoire HTBI primers and Arm-PCR of CDR3 regions, the team built TCR beta libraries. In the study's own analysis: Segment identification across samples yielded 55 to 65 TRBV and more than twelve TRBJ segments. TCRdb called the multiplex PCR reads again in MiXCR, with one record for every CDR3 protein. What appears here as the V and J calls and clone size reflects TCRdb's work, not the paper's. The table has roughly 400,000 distinct CDR3 sequences, around a fifth seen once. These data originate in a study of regulatory T cells in long-lasting Graves disease. Across the study: Positivity for TSH receptor antibodies plus over 5 years of antithyroid drugs meant persistent Graves' disease.

Overall study findings and caveats: The TCR repertoire of persistent Graves' patients was less diverse than that of newly diagnosed ones. With 2,500 to 3,500 shared public clonotypes, persistent patients exceeded new patients, who shared around 970.

Time point given: persistent/refractory GD, antithyroid drugs over 5 years with positive TRAb. Researchers made the TCR library from RNA that was extracted from PBMCs. This specimen was peripheral blood mononuclear cells (PBMCs), taken when the disease was refractory, from a patient treated with antithyroid drugs. This TCR derives from a female donor with Graves disease.

CDR3: CSEVGALQETQYF. The CDR3 DNA sequence: TGCAGTGAGGTGGGAGCGCTCCAAGAGACCCAGTACTTC. This rearrangement joins TRBV20-1 to TRBJ2-5, with a tentative D call TRBD2 (5 bases). This CDR3 is 13 amino acids long. The ends were cut back, 7 bases at V and 1 base at J, with 13 bases in the middle. From germline, CDR1 is DFQATT and CDR2 SNEGSKA (reference sequence).